The 28 T cell receptor beta chains reported below all come from one sample, sequenced in a study of memory CD4+ T cells and cytomegalovirus serostatus (dated 2019 in TCRdb). Library preparation used the immunoSEQ multiplex PCR assay. TCRdb provides this immuneACCESS table in a form limited to in-frame rearrangements. Some clones are lacking; in checked studies, under half of them reflect an unresolved V gene, and why the rest are absent is not known. The sample includes tens of thousands of clones, with 79% observed a single time. Roughly 1.1% of the sample rests with the top ten. Single viable CD3+CD4+CD8-CD45RO+ cells were sorted as memory CD4+ T cells on a FACSAria II. The sequencing input was memory CD4+ T cells from blood. Source of these receptors: an adult in good health and CMV-seronegative.

The rearrangement uses TRBV4-1 and TRBJ2-1; D unclear. V lost 4 bases and J 3 bases, leaving 19 bases between the germline ends. The CDR3 is 17 amino acids. Germline V lookup: CDR1 MGHRA, CDR2 YSYEKL. CDR3: CASSRGGMVMNYNEQFF. The DNA for the CDR3 is TGCGCCAGCAGCCGAGGTGGGATGGTGATGAACTACAATGAGCAGTTCTTC.

The J gene is TRBJ1-5, the V gene TRBV19, with a possible D match to TRBD1 (6 bases). Germline V lookup: CDR1 LNHDA, CDR2 SQIVND (reference sequence). Trimming took off 7 bases at V and 0 bases at J, with 19 bases between the two ends. The CDR3 spans 17 residues. CDR3: CASTPGHSAHSNQPQHF. The CDR3 bases are TGTGCCAGTACCCCGGGACATTCTGCCCATAGCAATCAGCCCCAGCATTTT.

In this sample, this clone is medium-sized. The rearrangement joins TRBV14 to TRBJ1-2; no clear D. The ends were cut back, 4 bases at V and 2 bases at J, with 14 bases in the middle. Germline lookup yields CDR1 SGHDN and CDR2 FVKESK. The CDR3 sequence is 15 residues long. The CDR3, as DNA: TGTGCCAGCAGCCTTAGGCAGGAGTGGAACTATGGCTACACCTTC. Protein product: CASSLRQEWNYGYTF.

In this sample, this clone turned up a few times. Other DNA sequences in this specimen translate into the identical CDR3. The rearrangement links TRBV19 to TRBJ1-5; possibly TRBD1 for D (6 bases). CDR1 is LNHDA and CDR2 is SQIVND in the germline V gene (reference sequence). V was trimmed by 9 bases and J by 3 bases, leaving 12 bases between them. The CDR3 loop spans 13 amino acids. CDR3 bases: TGTGCCAGCTCGACAGGATTCAATCAGCCCCAGCATTTT. Its translation: CASSTGFNQPQHF.

CDR3 sequence reads: CASSYGRDTGELFF. Here the CDR3 DNA reads TGCGCCAGCAGCTACGGACGGGACACCGGGGAGCTGTTTTTT. The chain has TRBV5-1 and TRBJ2-2; D not certain. Trimming removed 3 bases at V and 3 bases at J, with 9 bases between. The germline V gene encodes CDR1 SGHRS and CDR2 YFSETQ. This CDR3 is built from 14 residues. Full variable domain (outside the CDR3, taken from reference TRBV5-1 and TRBJ2-2): KAGVTQTPRYLIKTRGQQVTLSCSPISGHRSVSWYQQTPGQGLQFLFEYFSETQRNKGNFPGRFSGRQFSNSRSEMNVSTLELGDSALYLCASSYGRDTGELFFGEGSRLTVL.

The rearrangement uses TRBV10-3 and TRBJ1-1; D is perhaps TRBD1 (6 bases). Germline-derived CDR1 and CDR2 are ENHRY and SYGVKD. Trimming pared 1 base from V and 1 base from J, leaving 10 bases between. The CDR3 has 15 amino acids. This CDR3 is CAISEYGGGNTEAFF. The CDR3 bases are TGTGCCATCAGTGAGTACGGAGGGGGGAACACTGAAGCTTTCTTT.

CDR3 DNA sequence: TGTGCCAGTAAGGCGTCCAATCAGCCCCAGCATTTT. The encoded protein is CASKASNQPQHF. The V and J genes are TRBV19 and TRBJ1-5; D not certain. Germline CDR1 and CDR2: LNHDA and SQIVND (reference sequence). V lost 7 bases and J lost 3, with 7 bases in between. This CDR3 contains 12 residues.

The V call is TRBV7-9, the J call TRBJ2-7; D may be TRBD2 (5 bases). The CDR3 loop spans 13 amino acids. Germline V gives CDR1 SEHNR, CDR2 FQNEAQ (reference sequence). The germline V and J ends were trimmed by 2 bases and 3 bases, with 8 bases remaining between them. CDR3 residues: CASSLSGGYEQYF. For the CDR3, the DNA is TGTGCCAGCAGCTTATCAGGAGGCTACGAGCAGTACTTC.

The chain combines TRBV6-5 with TRBJ1-1; D is unresolved. V was shortened by 2 bases and J by 1 base, with 2 bases between the two germline ends. CDR1 is MNHEY, CDR2 SVGAGI, per germline. This CDR3 comprises 12 residues. CDR3 sequence: CASSYANTEAFF. The CDR3 coding sequence is TGTGCCAGCAGTTACGCGAACACTGAAGCTTTCTTT.

The rearrangement joins TRBV7-2 to TRBJ1-1, with a tentative D call TRBD1 (5 bases). Trimming cost V 5 bases and J 0 bases, with 13 bases left between them. The length of the CDR3 is 15 residues. Germline loops: CDR1 SGHTA, CDR2 FQGNSA. The CDR3 is CASSPGPNLNTEAFF. CDR3 sequence (DNA): TGTGCCAGCAGCCCAGGGCCGAATTTGAACACTGAAGCTTTCTTT.

The chain combines TRBV29-1 with TRBJ1-2, with D tentatively TRBD1 (6 bases). Deletions cut 5 bases from V and 5 bases from J, with 21 bases between. Germline V CDR1 and CDR2: SQVTM, ANQGSEA. The CDR3 runs to 15 residues. The CDR3 reads CSVRGRGGQGYGYTF. Here the CDR3 DNA reads TGCAGCGTTCGCGGGAGGGGGGGGCAGGGGTATGGCTACACCTTC. The full variable domain, completed using reference TRBV29-1 and TRBJ1-2, is SAVISQKPSRDICQRGTSLTIQCQVDSQVTMMFWYRQQPGQSLTLIATANQGSEATYESGFVIDKFPISRPNLTFSTLTVSNMSPEDSSIYLCSVRGRGGQGYGYTFGSGTRLTVV.

The count of this clone is one. The chain combines TRBV7-3 with TRBJ2-5; D may match TRBD1 or TRBD2 (6 bases each). This CDR3 spans 14 amino acids. CDR1 and CDR2 (germline): SGHTA, FQGTGA. V was clipped by 3 bases and J by 5 bases, with 13 bases between them. In DNA form, the CDR3 reads TGTGCCAGCAGCTTCGGGGGCCGTAAGGAGACCCAGTACTTC. Protein product: CASSFGGRKETQYF. The variable domain in full, completed from reference TRBV7-3 and TRBJ2-5, reads GAGVSQTPSNKVTEKGKYVELRCDPISGHTALYWYRQSLGQGPEFLIYFQGTGAADDSGLPNDRFFAVRPEGSVSTLKIQRTERGDSAVYLCASSFGGRKETQYFGPGTRLLVL.

This clone was recorded once. The chain employs TRBV9 and TRBJ1-2; D is undetermined. The V end lost 4 bases, the J end lost 5 bases, and 24 bases lay between the germline ends. The length of the CDR3 is 17 residues. CDR1 and CDR2 from the germline V gene are SGDLS and YYNGEE. CDR3 sequence (DNA): TGTGCCAGCAGCCCCCGGGTTGGGCAGAGCCAGATTTATGGCTACACCTTC. Residues: CASSPRVGQSQIYGYTF.

The CDR3 is CAWSDDGYGYTF. The CDR3 DNA is TGTGCCTGGAGCGATGACGGGTATGGCTACACCTTC. The V call is TRBV30, the J call TRBJ1-2, with D hard to call. Germline values: CDR1 GTSNPN, CDR2 SVGIG (reference sequence). V was shortened by 3 bases and J by 5 bases, with 10 bases between the two germline ends. The CDR3 contains 12 residues. Full variable domain (remainder filled in from reference TRBV30 and TRBJ1-2): SQTIHQWPATLVQPVGSPLSLECTVEGTSNPNLYWYRQAAGRGLQLLFYSVGIGQISSEVPQNLSASRPQDRQFILSSKKLLLSDSGFYLCAWSDDGYGYTFGSGTRLTVV.

This clone was counted only a few times. The V call is TRBV5-1, the J call TRBJ2-3; D is unclear. Per the germline V gene, CDR1 is SGHRS and CDR2 is YFSETQ. This CDR3 has 14 amino acids. V lost 4 bases and J 2 bases, leaving 11 bases between the germline ends. CDR3 region: CASSRRAPTDTQYF. The CDR3 DNA follows: TGCGCCAGCAGCCGAAGGGCCCCCACAGATACGCAGTATTTT.

The rearrangement links TRBV12-5 to TRBJ2-5, with D possibly TRBD1 on 5 matching bases. The length of the CDR3 is 13 residues. V lost 8 bases and J lost 6, with 16 bases in between. Germline V gene lookup returns CDR1 LGHNT and CDR2 FRNRAP. The DNA for the CDR3 is TGTGCTAGTAACTACCAGGGTCGCCAGACCCAGTACTTC. Protein product: CASNYQGRQTQYF.

The chain employs TRBV30 and TRBJ1-4; no definite D call. In germline, CDR1 is GTSNPN, CDR2 SVGIG (reference sequence). The CDR3 runs to 14 residues. The V and J ends lost 0 bases and 7 bases respectively, with 12 bases between them. The CDR3 spells CAWSVLGSGEKLFF. Written as DNA, the CDR3 is TGTGCCTGGAGTGTACTGGGGAGCGGTGAAAAACTGTTTTTT.

The rearrangement links TRBV6-1 to TRBJ1-2; 7 nucleotides align to TRBD1. The length of the CDR3 is 17 residues. V trimming: 0 bases; J trimming: 5 bases; junction bases outside the gene matches: 12. Germline V lookup: CDR1 MNHNS, CDR2 SASEGT. CDR3 sequence reads: CASSEAHRGGGGYGYTF. The CDR3 coding sequence is TGTGCCAGCAGTGAAGCGCATCGGGGAGGGGGCGGGTATGGCTACACCTTC.

The chain has TRBV7-6 and TRBJ2-5, with 8 bases matching TRBD2. V shed 5 bases, J shed 4 bases, and the junction held 18 bases outside the gene matches. The CDR3 totals 18 residues. CDR1 and CDR2 (germline): SGHVS, FNYEAQ. CDR3 residues: CASSPGRLAGNPGETQYF. DNA of the CDR3: TGTGCCAGCAGCCCCGGTCGCCTAGCGGGTAACCCAGGAGAGACCCAGTACTTC.

The chain links TRBV25-1 to TRBJ1-2; perhaps TRBD1 as D (5 bases). Germline V gene lookup returns CDR1 MGHDK and CDR2 SYGVNS. V was clipped by 6 bases and J by 1 base, with 6 bases between them. This CDR3 spans 12 amino acids. The CDR3 DNA sequence: TGTGCCAGCAGCGACAGTAACTATGGCTACACCTTC. It is translated as CASSDSNYGYTF.

Only a few counts were recorded for this clone. J is TRBJ1-1 and V is TRBV6-1; D call uncertain. Germline assignment: CDR1 MNHNS and CDR2 SASEGT. The CDR3 is 14 amino acids. Trimming took 3 bases from V and 1 from J, leaving 9 bases between them. The CDR3 protein is CASSEMATNTEAFF. DNA of the CDR3: TGTGCCAGCAGTGAGATGGCGACGAACACTGAAGCTTTCTTT.

The chain employs TRBV5-1 and TRBJ1-1, with TRBD1 identical over 9 bases. The CDR3 length is 15 residues. The V segment lost 5 bases and the J segment 3 bases; nucleotides outside the gene matches: 8. Germline assignment: CDR1 SGHRS and CDR2 YFSETQ. The CDR3 DNA is TGCGCCAGCAGGGATCCGGGACAGGGATACACTGAAGCTTTCTTT. It translates to CASRDPGQGYTEAFF.

The rearrangement uses TRBV2 and TRBJ2-1, with 11 bases aligning to TRBD2. The CDR3 extends over 16 amino acids. J was trimmed by 5 bases and V by 8 bases; bases with no gene match: 11. Germline CDR1 is SNHLY and CDR2 is FYNNEI. For the CDR3, the DNA is TGTGCCAGCGAAGATACTAGCGGGAGAGGAAACAATGAGCAGTTCTTC. As protein: CASEDTSGRGNNEQFF.

This clone was detected a few times. The rearrangement links TRBV11-3 to TRBJ1-4; 7 bases fit TRBD1. V was clipped by 4 bases and J by 6 bases; unmatched bases: 5. Germline V gene lookup returns CDR1 SGHNT and CDR2 YENEEA. The CDR3 is made up of 14 amino acids. CDR3 nucleotide sequence: TGTGCCAGCAGCTGGGCAGGGGGGGATGAAAAACTGTTTTTT. Translating gives CASSWAGGDEKLFF.

The V call is TRBV11-1, the J call TRBJ1-1; perhaps TRBD1 as D (6 bases). V was clipped by 5 bases and J by 4 bases, with 17 bases between them. Germline V gives CDR1 SGHAT, CDR2 FQDESV (reference sequence). The length of the CDR3 is 15 residues. Here the CDR3 reads CASSVYTGPSTEAFF. The CDR3 DNA reads as TGTGCCAGCAGCGTCTACACAGGGCCTAGCACTGAAGCTTTCTTT.

This clone was found once. The chain carries TRBV4-3 and TRBJ1-2, with 12 bases matching TRBD1. The CDR3 runs 18 residues. Trimming at V came to 4 bases and at J to 0 bases, leaving 9 bases not matched to a gene. Germline V gene sequence: CDR1 LGHNA, CDR2 YSLEER. CDR3 in DNA: TGCGCCAGCAGCCTGATTCTTGGGACAGGGGGCCCTAACTATGGCTACACCTTC. Its translation: CASSLILGTGGPNYGYTF.

The genes are TRBV29-1 and TRBJ2-6; D is undetermined. The CDR3 spans 14 residues. Per germline, CDR1 SQVTM and CDR2 ANQGSEA. Trimming shortened V by 4 bases and J by 0 bases, and 7 bases separated the two germline ends. The CDR3 is CSVAESSGANVLTF. The CDR3 DNA follows: TGCAGCGTTGCGGAAAGCTCTGGGGCCAACGTCCTGACTTTC.

The V and J genes are TRBV11-1 and TRBJ2-3; TRBD2 aligns across 8 bases. Per germline, CDR1 SGHAT and CDR2 FQDESV (reference sequence). V gave up 3 bases and J gave up 8 bases; unmatched junction bases: 10. The CDR3 is made up of 15 amino acids. CDR3 DNA: TGTGCCAGCAGCTTCGGGGGGGGTTCGGGGAGTACGCAGTATTTT. Its protein product is CASSFGGGSGSTQYF. The variable domain in full, completed from reference TRBV11-1 and TRBJ2-3, reads EAEVAQSPRYKITEKSQAVAFWCDPISGHATLYWYRQILGQGPELLVQFQDESVVDDSQLPKDRFSAERLKGVDSTLKIQPAELGDSAMYLCASSFGGGSGSTQYFGPGTRLTVL.